The following is a T cell receptor (beta chain) sequence with its context. Its antigen remains unidentified. This entry belongs to a study of cytomegalovirus exposure and HLA in healthy donors. Study details: From donors who were HLA-typed, an early data release held about 85 million unique TCRs. Study-level findings and limits: A few V segments could not be told apart, such as TRBV6-2 and TRBV6-3, and were left out.

PCR primers comprised 60 Vbeta and 13 Jbeta primers. This table comes from immunoSEQ multiplex PCR, and its TCRdb copy is limited to in-frame clones, with some not included. The data hold over 150,000 clones, with 82% observed a single time. V shed 0 bases, J shed 0 bases, and the junction held 3 bases outside the gene matches. The CDR3 loop spans 16 amino acids. Germline values: CDR1 MRHNA, CDR2 SNTAGT. This chain joins TRBV6-4 and TRBJ2-3; 7 nucleotides match TRBD2. The receptor's source is a girl aged 5-17 years in good health and CMV-seropositive. Input material: PBMCs. The CDR3 nucleotides read TGTGCCAGCAGTGACTCGGCTAGCGGAAGCACAGATACGCAGTATTTT. Encoded protein: CASSDSASGSTDTQYF.